The 9 T cell receptor beta chains listed next were all sequenced from one sample in a study of shared clonotypes between healthy human individuals (dated by TCRdb to 2020 to 2021). The library came from the immunoSEQ multiplex PCR assay. The source is immuneACCESS, and TCRdb retained only in-frame sequences with V and J called. Part of the clones is not carried over; for the studies checked, unresolved V genes explain less than half of this, and the remainder is unexplained. This sample holds around 450,000 clones; around 79% were observed only once. The top ten constitute around 14% of the sample. The source material was PBMCs. The receptors originated from a woman in her forties in good health. Some clones in this sample may be carry-over from other donors' samples.

The chain has TRBV6-5 and TRBJ2-1; TRBD2 agrees at 11 bases. The CDR3 extends over 14 amino acids. Germline V lookup: CDR1 MNHEY, CDR2 SVGAGI. The ends lost 6 bases at V and 9 bases at J; junction bases unmatched: 7. The CDR3 loop reads CASRQLAGVGEQFF. The CDR3 DNA is TGTGCCAGCAGGCAACTAGCGGGAGTAGGTGAGCAGTTCTTC.

This clone has a single count. V and J are TRBV30 and TRBJ1-1, with a weak D call TRBD1 (6 bases). V shed 1 base and J shed 5 bases, with 14 bases lying between them. The CDR3 spans 14 residues. The germline V gene encodes CDR1 GTSNPN and CDR2 SVGIG (reference sequence). This CDR3 reads CAWSEEGTGTEAFF. The CDR3 DNA reads TGTGCCTGGAGTGAGGAGGGAACAGGGACTGAAGCTTTCTTT.

V is TRBV29-1 and J is TRBJ2-3, with a tentative D call TRBD2 (6 bases). Germline V CDR1 and CDR2: SQVTM, ANQGSEA. V was cut by 7 bases and J by 3 bases, with 14 bases left in between. This CDR3 contains 13 residues. CDR3 sequence (DNA): TGCAGCGCCAGGCGGGGAGGAACAGATACGCAGTATTTT. Protein sequence: CSARRGGTDTQYF.

The genes are TRBV30 and TRBJ2-4; D unclear. The CDR3 runs 12 residues. CDR1 is GTSNPN, CDR2 SVGIG, per germline (reference sequence). V was shortened by 3 bases and J by 7 bases, with 10 bases between the two germline ends. The CDR3 region is CAWRVESNIQYF. For the CDR3, the DNA is TGTGCCTGGAGGGTGGAATCGAACATTCAGTACTTC.

The chain has TRBV5-1 and TRBJ1-1; D is unclear. Per germline, CDR1 SGHRS and CDR2 YFSETQ. Trimming left V 4 bases short and J 1 base short, with 14 bases between. The CDR3 consists of 15 residues. CDR3 sequence reads: CASSVSGPPNTEAFF. The CDR3 DNA reads TGCGCCAGCAGCGTATCCGGACCGCCGAACACTGAAGCTTTCTTT.

The genes are TRBV7-3 and TRBJ2-7, with TRBD2 identical over 10 bases. The trim removed 4 bases at V and 2 bases at J, leaving 5 bases unmatched. Germline CDR1 SGHTA, CDR2 FQGTGA. The CDR3 is made up of 15 amino acids. The CDR3 bases are TGTGCCAGCAGCTCATATAGCGGGAGGCCCTACGAGCAGTACTTC. Translating gives CASSSYSGRPYEQYF.

The V call is TRBV28, the J call TRBJ2-3; D is unresolved. Germline CDR1 reads MDHEN; CDR2 reads SYDVKM. The CDR3 sequence is 15 residues long. V was pared by 3 bases and J by 0 bases, with 10 bases between. CDR3 loop: CASSLSGASTDTQYF. CDR3 coding DNA: TGTGCCAGCAGTTTGTCAGGAGCTAGCACAGATACGCAGTATTTT.

The chain uses TRBV7-9 and TRBJ2-3; D remains ambiguous. Germline CDR1 and CDR2: SEHNR and FQNEAQ (reference sequence). The V end was cut by 7 bases, the J end by 2 bases, with 13 bases between. The CDR3 runs to 14 residues. DNA of the CDR3: TGTGCCAGCACCCTGACGGGCCCCACAGATACGCAGTATTTT. The encoded protein is CASTLTGPTDTQYF.

This chain links TRBV5-6 with TRBJ2-4, with a weak D call TRBD1 (5 bases). The CDR3 runs 14 residues. The V gene lost 4 bases and the J gene lost 0 bases, with 8 bases spanning the gap. The germline CDR1 and CDR2 sequences are SGHDT and YYEEEE. This CDR3 is CASSPTVAKNIQYF. In DNA form, the CDR3 reads TGTGCCAGCAGCCCGACAGTAGCCAAAAACATTCAGTACTTC.